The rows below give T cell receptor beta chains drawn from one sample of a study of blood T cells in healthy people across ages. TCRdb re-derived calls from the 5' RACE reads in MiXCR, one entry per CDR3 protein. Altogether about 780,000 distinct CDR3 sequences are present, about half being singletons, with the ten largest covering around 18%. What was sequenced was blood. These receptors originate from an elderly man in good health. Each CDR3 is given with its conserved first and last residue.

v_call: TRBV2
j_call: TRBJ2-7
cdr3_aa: CASRLGRSYEQYF

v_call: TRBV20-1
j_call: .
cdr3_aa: CSARLAASYNEQYF

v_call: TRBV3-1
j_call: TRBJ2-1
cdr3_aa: CASSQTSGTVNEQFF

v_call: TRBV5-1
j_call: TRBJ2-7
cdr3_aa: CASSFGTEHNEQYF

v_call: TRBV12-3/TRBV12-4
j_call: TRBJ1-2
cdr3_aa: CASSLGQNKYGYTF

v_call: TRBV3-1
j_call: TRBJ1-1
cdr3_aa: CASSQDRGRTEAFF

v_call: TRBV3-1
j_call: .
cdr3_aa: CASSQRGGASDYEQYF

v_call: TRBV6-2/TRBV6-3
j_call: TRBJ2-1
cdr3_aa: CASRSPGDAYNEQFF

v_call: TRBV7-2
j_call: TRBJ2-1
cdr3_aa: CASSPPGGRAYNGQFF

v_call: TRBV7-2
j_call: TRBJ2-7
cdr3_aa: CASSVVGIYEQYF

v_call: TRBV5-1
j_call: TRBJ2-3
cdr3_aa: CASRLGTSATTDTQYF

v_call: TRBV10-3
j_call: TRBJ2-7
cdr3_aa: CASQRGPYEQYF

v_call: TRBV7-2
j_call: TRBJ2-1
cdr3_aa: CASSSRLAGAYNEQFF

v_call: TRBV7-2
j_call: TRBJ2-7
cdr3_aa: CASSRREGGEQYF

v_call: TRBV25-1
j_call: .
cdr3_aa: CASRKVGGKETQYF

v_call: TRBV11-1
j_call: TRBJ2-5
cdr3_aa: CASSPKTGIETQYF

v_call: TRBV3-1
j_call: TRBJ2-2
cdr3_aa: CASSGGGDSYTGELFF

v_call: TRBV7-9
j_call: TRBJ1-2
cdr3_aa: CASSLVGSIDSYTF

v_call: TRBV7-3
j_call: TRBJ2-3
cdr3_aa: CASSPIPHTDTQYF

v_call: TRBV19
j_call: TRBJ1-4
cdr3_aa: CVSSIGQMFNEKLFF

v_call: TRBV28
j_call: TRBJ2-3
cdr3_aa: CASSLYGAGVSADTQYF

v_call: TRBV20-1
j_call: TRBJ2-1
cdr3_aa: CSASKRQSSYNEQFF

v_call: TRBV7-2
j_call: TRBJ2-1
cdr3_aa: CASSTLAGGPQEQFF

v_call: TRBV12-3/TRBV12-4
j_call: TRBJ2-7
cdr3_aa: CASSSQDSSYEQYF

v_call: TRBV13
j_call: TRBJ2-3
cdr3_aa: CASSLGQAGDTQYF

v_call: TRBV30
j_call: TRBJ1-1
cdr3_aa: CAWQGIRRGMNTEAFF

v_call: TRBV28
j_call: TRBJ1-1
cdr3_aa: CASSWPGQLNTEAFF

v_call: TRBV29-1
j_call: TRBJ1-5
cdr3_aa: CSVSTDRNQPQHF